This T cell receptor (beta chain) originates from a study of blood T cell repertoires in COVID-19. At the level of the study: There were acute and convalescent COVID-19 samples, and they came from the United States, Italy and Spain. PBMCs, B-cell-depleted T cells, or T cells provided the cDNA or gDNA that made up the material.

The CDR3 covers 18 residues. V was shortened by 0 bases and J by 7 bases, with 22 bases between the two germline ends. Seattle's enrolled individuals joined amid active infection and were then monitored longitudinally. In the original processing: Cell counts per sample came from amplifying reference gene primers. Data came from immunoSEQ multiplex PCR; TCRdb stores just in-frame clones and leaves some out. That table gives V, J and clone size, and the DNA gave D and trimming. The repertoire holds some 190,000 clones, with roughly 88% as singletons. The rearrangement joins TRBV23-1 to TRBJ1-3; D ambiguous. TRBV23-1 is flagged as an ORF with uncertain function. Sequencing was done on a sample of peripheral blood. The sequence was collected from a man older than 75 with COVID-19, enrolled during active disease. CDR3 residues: CASSQSREAERPGNTIYF. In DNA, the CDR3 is TGCGCCAGCAGTCAATCGAGGGAGGCCGAACGCCCCGGGAACACCATATATTTT.